This is a list of T cell receptor beta chains from one sample in a study of T cell responses to AZD1222 COVID-19 vaccine. The repertoire was sequenced with immunoSEQ multiplex PCR; TCRdb's copy has only in-frame clones and lacks some. This table holds more than 85,000 clones, about nine tenths found once. This specimen was peripheral blood, taken on day 0 of AZD1222 vaccination. These receptors came from an adult in good health. The conserved cysteine and the conserved F or W are not part of the CDR3 here. A D gene is named only where the DNA matches it firmly. Clone size appears in some rows only: once, few, many, or a class for an expanded clone.

v_gene: TRBV10-3; abundance: -; j_gene: TRBJ1-1; d_gene: TRBD1; CDR3aa: AIRAGTGFTEAF
v_gene: TRBV2; abundance: -; j_gene: TRBJ2-3; d_gene: TRBD1; CDR3aa: ASSRTGGRDTQY
v_gene: TRBV4-3; abundance: -; j_gene: TRBJ1-2; d_gene: TRBD1; CDR3aa: ASSKPGQGIVGYT
v_gene: TRBV6-6; abundance: once; j_gene: TRBJ1-4; d_gene: -; CDR3aa: ASSPDGINEKLF
v_gene: TRBV10-3; abundance: -; j_gene: TRBJ2-3; d_gene: TRBD2; CDR3aa: AISESASGGRTDTQY
v_gene: TRBV25-1; abundance: -; j_gene: TRBJ2-5; d_gene: -; CDR3aa: ASSDRDQETQY
v_gene: TRBV28; abundance: -; j_gene: TRBJ1-2; d_gene: -; CDR3aa: ASRKRVGELNYGYT
v_gene: TRBV29-1; abundance: -; j_gene: TRBJ1-4; d_gene: TRBD1; CDR3aa: SVRTGNEKLF
v_gene: TRBV21-1; abundance: -; j_gene: TRBJ2-4; d_gene: -; CDR3aa: ASSKVGKTGDGRNIQY
v_gene: TRBV24-1; abundance: once; j_gene: TRBJ2-7; d_gene: -; CDR3aa: ATSDQSSYEQY
v_gene: TRBV5-1; abundance: -; j_gene: TRBJ2-7; d_gene: TRBD1; CDR3aa: ASSLDRGPYEQY